Below, one TCR beta chain is given with its context. The CDR3 sequence is 20 residues long. Trimming took 1 base from V and 2 from J; bases not matched to a gene: 15. Germline assignment: CDR1 LGHNA and CDR2 YSLEER. This sample was taken from a study of CD8 T cells in Susac syndrome. After extraction with the RNeasy kit, about 0.45 to 1 ug of the RNA was reverse transcribed using random hexamers. TCRdb used MiXCR to reprocess the immunoSEQ multiplex PCR reads, holding one entry per CDR3 protein. The repertoire holds 100,000 to 150,000 distinct CDR3 sequences, with around 94% as singletons. The chain couples TRBV4-3 to TRBJ2-1, with 9 nucleotides matching TRBD2. The receptor comes from a human donor with Susac syndrome. Sample: CD8+ T cells from PBMCs. The CDR3 nucleotides are TGCGCCAGCAGCCAAGGGCTTACCGCGGGAGGGAGGAACCCCTACAATGAGCAGTTCTTC. This encodes CASSQGLTAGGRNPYNEQFF.